Sequencing of this T cell receptor (beta chain) was carried out in a study of somatic mutations in cytotoxic T cells in rheumatoid arthritis. Study-level points and caveats: For CD8+ T-cell clonality, rheumatoid arthritis patients and age-matched healthy controls did not differ significantly. Rheumatoid arthritis patients showed CD8+ clonality increasing with age, unlike healthy controls.

Notes on this clone: Its specificity is not known.

Both CD4+ and CD8+ cells were separated through positive magnetic bead selection, and their purity was verified using flow cytometry. Produced via immunoSEQ multiplex PCR; TCRdb's table is partial and in-frame only. The sample records 35,000 to 45,000 clones, around 80% being singletons. The germline V gene has CDR1 MNHEY and CDR2 SMNVEV (reference sequence). CDR3 length equals 14 residues. Between the trimmed V and J ends, which lost 3 bases and 1 base, there was a span of 10 bases. The chain recombines TRBV27 with TRBJ2-7, with no clear D. The sequencing sample was made of CD8+ T cells sorted from blood. The TCR comes from a middle-aged man in good health. In DNA form, the CDR3 reads TGTGCCAGCAGTTTCGGAGCAGAGTCCTACGAGCAGTACTTC. Amino acids: CASSFGAESYEQYF.